This entry describes one T cell receptor beta chain. What it binds is unknown. Template switching (which added a universal primer site) was used, and cDNA carried unique molecular identifiers. MiXCR, applied by TCRdb to the 5' RACE reads, yields one record per CDR3 protein. The table shows under 250,000 distinct CDR3 sequences, with around 10% occurring only once. These data come from a study of identical twins. Germline trimming cut 5 bases from V and 8 bases from J; bases unmatched to any gene: 12. Germline V CDR1 and CDR2: SNHLY, FYNNEI. The CDR3 consists of 16 residues. All of the donors were Caucasians in good health. Broader study findings: With beta out-of-frame sequences, excess sharing by twins was weaker. Fewer insertions characterized abundant cord blood beta clonotypes, whereas memory repertoires showed none.

Sample: memory (CD45RO+) T cells sorted from blood. The J gene is TRBJ1-4, the V gene TRBV2; 9 bases are a match to TRBD1. This TCR was sampled from a woman aged 18-29 years in good health. The CDR3 loop is CASSSDRGSRGEKLFF. The CDR3 nucleotides read TGTGCCAGCAGTTCGGACAGGGGAAGTCGAGGAGAAAAACTGTTTTTT. Full variable domain (remainder filled in from reference TRBV2 and TRBJ1-4): EPEVTQTPSHQVTQMGQEVILRCVPISNHLYFYWYRQILGQKVEFLVSFYNNEISEKSEIFDDQFSVERPDGSNFTLKIRSTKLEDSAMYFCASSSDRGSRGEKLFFGSGTQLSVL.